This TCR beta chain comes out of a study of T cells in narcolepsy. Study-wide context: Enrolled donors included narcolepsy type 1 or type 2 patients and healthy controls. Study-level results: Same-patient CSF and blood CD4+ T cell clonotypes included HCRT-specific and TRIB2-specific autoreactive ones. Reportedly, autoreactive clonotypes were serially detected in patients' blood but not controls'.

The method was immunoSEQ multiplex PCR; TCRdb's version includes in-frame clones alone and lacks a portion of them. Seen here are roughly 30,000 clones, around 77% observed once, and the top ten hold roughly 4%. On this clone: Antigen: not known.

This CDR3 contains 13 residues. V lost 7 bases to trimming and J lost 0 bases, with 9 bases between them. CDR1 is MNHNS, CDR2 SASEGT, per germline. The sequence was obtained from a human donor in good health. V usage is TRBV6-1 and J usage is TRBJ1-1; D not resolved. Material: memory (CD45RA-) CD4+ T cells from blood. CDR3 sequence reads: CASKQRLNTEAFF. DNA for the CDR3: TGTGCCAGCAAGCAACGACTGAACACTGAAGCTTTCTTT.